A single sample is the source of the 23 T cell receptor beta chains below, sequenced in a study of radiation and T cells in renal cell carcinoma. TCRdb's table, derived via immunoSEQ multiplex PCR, lists solely in-frame clones and lacks some. The table lists 120,000 to 150,000 clones, approximately 86% of them singletons. Time point indicated: blood 4 weeks post-SBRT, at nephrectomy. The treatment here: 15 Gy SBRT to primary tumor, nephrectomy 4 weeks later. The material was blood, obtained from a patient whose treatment included radiotherapy and nephrectomy. Every receptor here comes from a woman in her 50s with renal cell carcinoma.

The chain is built from TRBV11-2 and TRBJ1-6, with TRBD1 as a possible D gene (6 bases). CDR1 and CDR2 (germline): SGHAT, FQNNGV. Deletions cut 7 bases from V and 7 bases from J, with 11 bases between. CDR3 length equals 13 residues. Written as DNA, the CDR3 is TGTGCCAGCACGAGGGGGGGAAATTCACCCCTCCACTTT. It specifies CASTRGGNSPLHF.

The genes are TRBV29-1 and TRBJ1-1; D gene unclear. The germline V gene has CDR1 SQVTM and CDR2 ANQGSEA. Trimming left V 2 bases short and J 1 base short, with 5 bases between. The CDR3 sequence is 12 residues long. The CDR3 is CSVEKENTEAFF. CDR3 DNA: TGCAGCGTTGAAAAGGAGAACACTGAAGCTTTCTTT.

This chain joins TRBV4-3 and TRBJ2-7; D is possibly TRBD1 or TRBD2 (6 bases each). CDR3 length: 15 amino acids. Trimming removed 1 base at V and 3 bases at J, with 13 bases between. CDR1 and CDR2 (germline): LGHNA, YSLEER. The CDR3 DNA reads as TGCGCCAGCAGCCAAGCGTGGGGGGCGGGCTACGAGCAGTACTTC. As protein: CASSQAWGAGYEQYF.

The rearrangement uses TRBV4-1 and TRBJ2-5; tentatively, D is TRBD1 (6 bases). CDR1 and CDR2 from the germline V gene are MGHRA and YSYEKL. V gave up 1 base and J gave up 1 base, with 10 bases separating them. The length of the CDR3 is 15 residues. CDR3 DNA sequence: TGCGCCAGCAGCCAAGGGACCAGGGGCCAAGAGACCCAGTACTTC. Translation gives CASSQGTRGQETQYF.

This clone was counted between two and nine times. The chain joins TRBV9 to TRBJ2-1; D is unresolved. Germline values: CDR1 SGDLS, CDR2 YYNGEE. Trimming removed 4 bases from V and 0 bases from J, with 11 bases in between. The CDR3 sequence is 15 residues long. The DNA of the CDR3 is TGTGCCAGCAGCACGTGGCCAAACTCCTACAATGAGCAGTTCTTC. Protein sequence: CASSTWPNSYNEQFF.

The J gene is TRBJ2-7, the V gene TRBV10-3; D is possibly TRBD2 (6 bases). CDR1 and CDR2 from the germline V gene are ENHRY and SYGVKD. V lost 6 bases and J 2 bases, leaving 14 bases between the germline ends. This CDR3 spans 14 amino acids. The CDR3 protein is CAIRGQGGTYEQYF. The CDR3 nucleotides read TGTGCCATCAGGGGGCAGGGAGGTACCTACGAGCAGTACTTC.

The J gene is TRBJ2-2, the V gene TRBV9; D possibly uses TRBD1 or TRBD2 (5 bases each). The CDR3 totals 17 residues. Germline CDR1 SGDLS, CDR2 YYNGEE. Trimming cost V 4 bases and J 6 bases, with 22 bases left between them. The CDR3 reads CASSKGRSGLQAGELFF. The DNA for the CDR3 is TGTGCCAGCAGCAAGGGACGTTCGGGCCTTCAAGCCGGGGAGCTGTTTTTT.

The chain carries TRBV15 and TRBJ2-5, with TRBD2 matching 9 bases. The CDR3 spans 15 residues. The germline V gene encodes CDR1 LNHNV and CDR2 YYDKDF (reference sequence). The J segment lost 1 base and the V segment lost 3 bases, leaving 3 bases of the junction unmatched. CDR3 sequence (DNA): TGTGCCACCAGCAGTTTTAGCGGGGGCCAAGAGACCCAGTACTTC. It specifies CATSSFSGGQETQYF.

The chain employs TRBV5-1 and TRBJ2-2; 7 bases map to TRBD1. V lost 2 bases, J lost 7 bases, and 8 bases stayed unmatched. CDR1 and CDR2 from the germline V gene are SGHRS and YFSETQ. CDR3 length: 15 amino acids. CDR3 sequence reads: CASSFSLQGDGELFF. CDR3 coding DNA: TGCGCCAGCAGCTTCTCCCTTCAGGGGGACGGGGAGCTGTTTTTT.

V usage is TRBV7-2 and J usage is TRBJ1-1; D possibly corresponds to TRBD1 (6 bases). The CDR3 spans 13 residues. Looked up from germline, CDR1 is SGHTA and CDR2 is FQGNSA. Trimming cost V 1 base and J 6 bases, with 9 bases left between them. The CDR3 protein is CASSLDGGPEAFF. The CDR3 DNA sequence: TGTGCCAGCAGCTTAGACGGGGGCCCTGAAGCTTTCTTT.

This chain uses TRBV28 with TRBJ2-5; D might be TRBD1 (6 bases). From germline, CDR1 is MDHEN and CDR2 SYDVKM. The CDR3 covers 13 residues. Trimming stripped 5 bases from V and 3 bases from J, with 10 bases between. CDR3 sequence: CASSGSGEETQYF. The DNA of the CDR3 is TGTGCCAGCAGTGGGTCAGGGGAAGAGACCCAGTACTTC.

The chain couples TRBV19 to TRBJ2-7, with D perhaps matching TRBD2 (6 bases). V was trimmed by 5 bases and J by 6 bases, leaving 11 bases between them. Germline V CDR1 and CDR2: LNHDA, SQIVND (reference sequence). The CDR3 contains 12 residues. DNA of the CDR3: TGTGCCAGTAGTCCCCGGGGGTCCGAGCAGTACTTC. This gives the protein CASSPRGSEQYF. Full variable domain (rest looked up from reference TRBV19 and TRBJ2-7): DGGITQSPKYLFRKEGQNVTLSCEQNLNHDAMYWYRQDPGQGLRLIYYSQIVNDFQKGDIAEGYSVSREKKESFPLTVTSAQKNPTAFYLCASSPRGSEQYFGPGTRLTVT.

This chain links TRBV5-1 with TRBJ2-1; 11 bases are shared with TRBD2. The CDR3 sequence is 15 residues long. J was trimmed by 10 bases and V by 0 bases; bases with no gene match: 6. Germline V gene lookup returns CDR1 SGHRS and CDR2 YFSETQ. CDR3 sequence (DNA): TGCGCCAGCAGCTTGGTTAGCGGGGGGGCAGGAGAGCAGTTCTTC. It is translated as CASSLVSGGAGEQFF.

CDR3 coding DNA: TGCGCCAGCAGCTTGGCAGGCCTAAACTCGGACTATGGCTACACCTTC. It translates to CASSLAGLNSDYGYTF. The chain joins TRBV5-1 to TRBJ1-2; D unclear. The germline V gene has CDR1 SGHRS and CDR2 YFSETQ. This CDR3 is 16 amino acids long. V was trimmed by 0 bases and J by 3 bases, leaving 15 bases between them.

This clone was observed a single time. This chain joins TRBV28 and TRBJ2-5; 9 positions match TRBD2. CDR3 length: 16 amino acids. From germline, CDR1 is MDHEN and CDR2 SYDVKM. J was trimmed by 2 bases and V by 3 bases; bases with no gene match: 7. CDR3 in amino acids: CASSFGGRGQQETQYF. The CDR3 DNA reads TGTGCCAGCAGTTTCGGCGGGAGGGGTCAACAAGAGACCCAGTACTTC.

The chain employs TRBV18 and TRBJ1-1, with TRBD1 matching 9 bases. The CDR3 contains 16 residues. Per the germline V gene, CDR1 is KGHSH and CDR2 is LQKENI. With V trimmed by 6 bases and J by 5 bases, 13 bases remained unmatched. CDR3 DNA sequence: TGTGCCAGCTCCAGAAACCCACAGGGGGCAGGGACTGAAGCTTTCTTT. This encodes CASSRNPQGAGTEAFF.

In the case of this clone: Other DNA variants within this sample encode the same CDR3. This chain joins TRBV10-3 and TRBJ1-3; D not resolved. V was clipped by 8 bases and J by 2 bases, with 4 bases between them. The germline CDR1 and CDR2 sequences are ENHRY and SYGVKD. The CDR3 loop spans 11 amino acids. Here the CDR3 reads CAISAGNTIYF. CDR3 coding DNA: TGTGCCATCTCAGCTGGAAACACCATATATTTT.

The sample holds one count of this clone. The V and J genes are TRBV5-1 and TRBJ1-3, with 8 nucleotides matching TRBD1. V lost 3 bases and J lost 6; bases outside the gene matches: 5. The germline gives CDR1 SGHRS, CDR2 YFSETQ. The CDR3 totals 14 residues. The CDR3 reads CASSWGTGENTIYF. CDR3 bases: TGCGCCAGCAGCTGGGGGACAGGCGAAAACACCATATATTTT.

V is TRBV11-2 and J is TRBJ2-2, with 7 bases matching TRBD1. The CDR3 runs to 16 residues. V lost 3 bases, J lost 3 bases, and 7 bases stayed unmatched. CDR1 and CDR2 from the germline V gene are SGHAT and FQNNGV. The DNA of the CDR3 is TGTGCCAGCAGCTTTGACAGGGCGGTCGACACCGGGGAGCTGTTTTTT. It codes for CASSFDRAVDTGELFF.

This clone has only one observation. The same CDR3 arises from other DNA sequences in this sample as well. V usage is TRBV28 and J usage is TRBJ2-1, with 8 bases fitting TRBD2. Looked up from germline, CDR1 is MDHEN and CDR2 is SYDVKM. The V segment lost 2 bases and the J segment 4 bases; nucleotides outside the gene matches: 1. CDR3 size: 14 residues. In nucleotides, the CDR3 is TGTGCCAGCAGTTTAGCGGGGGGTTACAATGAGCAGTTCTTC. Protein sequence: CASSLAGGYNEQFF.

The sample holds one count of this clone. V gene TRBV6-1 combines with J gene TRBJ1-2; D is possibly TRBD1 (5 bases). Trimming took off 9 bases at V and 6 bases at J, with 23 bases between the two ends. This CDR3 region has 15 residues. Germline CDR1 reads MNHNS; CDR2 reads SASEGT. The CDR3, as DNA: TGTGCCAGGACGCCGGGACGGGCCGTGTGGGATGGCTACACCTTC. Encoded protein: CARTPGRAVWDGYTF.

The rearrangement uses TRBV14 and TRBJ1-2; no clear D. The CDR3 runs 13 residues. Germline lookup yields CDR1 SGHDN and CDR2 FVKESK. V lost 0 bases and J 8 bases, leaving 10 bases between the germline ends. CDR3 loop: CASSQESRYGYTF. The CDR3, as DNA: TGTGCCAGCAGCCAAGAATCCAGATACGGCTACACCTTC. Full variable domain (missing parts from reference TRBV14 and TRBJ1-2): EAGVTQFPSHSVIEKGQTVTLRCDPISGHDNLYWYRRVMGKEIKFLLHFVKESKQDESGMPNNRFLAERTGGTYSTLKVQPAELEDSGVYFCASSQESRYGYTFGSGTRLTVV.

The chain recombines TRBV28 with TRBJ2-7, with 8 bases that match TRBD2. The CDR3 sequence is 13 residues long. After removal of 10 bases from V and 5 bases from J, the junction contained 10 bases not matched to a gene. Germline CDR1 and CDR2: MDHEN and SYDVKM. CDR3 in amino acids: CATGAGGLDEQYF. DNA of the CDR3: TGTGCCACTGGGGCGGGAGGTCTAGACGAGCAGTACTTC.